This T cell receptor (beta chain) was captured in a study of PD-1 blockade in classical Hodgkin lymphoma. Study-level results: Newly diagnosed patients had baseline TCR diversity that was reportedly lower than that of healthy donors. Diversity similar to that of newly diagnosed patients was seen at baseline in complete responders.

Germline values: CDR1 MNHNS, CDR2 SASEGT. The CDR3 spans 15 residues. J gave up 0 bases and V 3 bases, and 4 bases lay outside the gene matches. Patients all relapsed after autologous stem cell transplantation, and there was variation in brentuximab vedotin exposure. For this clone: Its antigen is as yet unknown.

The table came from immunoSEQ multiplex PCR; TCRdb's copy has only in-frame clones and leaves some out. The table shows about 63,000 clones, with 85% to 90% occurring only once. The TCR was taken from a human donor with classical Hodgkin lymphoma. The rearrangement uses TRBV6-1 and TRBJ1-1; 7 positions match TRBD1. The input for sequencing was peripheral blood mononuclear cells (PBMCs), taken before the second cycle of nivolumab. The CDR3 DNA sequence: TGTGCCAGCAGTGACAGGGGGAAGCTGAACACTGAAGCTTTCTTT. It is translated as CASSDRGKLNTEAFF.